Listed below are T cell receptor beta chains from one sample, sequenced in a study of cytomegalovirus exposure and HLA in healthy donors. Using immunoSEQ multiplex PCR, the repertoire was profiled, and TCRdb retains in-frame clones only, with some absent. The sample records a few hundred thousand clones, around 75% being singletons. Material for sequencing was PBMCs. Receptors originate from a woman aged 25-40 years in good health and CMV-seronegative. The CDR3 runs from the conserved cysteine through the conserved F or W. A D gene is named only where the DNA matches it firmly.

CDR3 protein	V gene	J gene	D gene
CASSVLGTGGSNEQFF	TRBV9	TRBJ2-1	TRBD1
CASIEGTANYGYTF	TRBV2	TRBJ1-2	-
CASSSSPYEQYF	TRBV6-5	TRBJ2-7	-
CASSSVTGAPSPLHF	TRBV5-6	TRBJ1-6	TRBD1
CASRDDTGQVTYEQYF	TRBV5-5	TRBJ2-7	TRBD1
CASSLPGETQYF	TRBV28	TRBJ2-5	-
CASSPGHRTDTQYF	TRBV9	TRBJ2-3	-
CASSLTGGYWTGGLFF	TRBV19	TRBJ2-2	TRBD1
CASSLDGQGAGYEQYF	TRBV5-1	TRBJ2-7	TRBD1
CSANLVSGNTIYF	TRBV29-1	TRBJ1-3	-
CASSILGGLETQYF	TRBV7-3	TRBJ2-5	-
CASSDVNTEAFF	TRBV2	TRBJ1-1	-
CASSLEGGTEAFF	TRBV5-1	TRBJ1-1	-
CASSLLISGDSLSPLHF	TRBV7-6	TRBJ1-6	-
CASSPFAVNTEAFF	TRBV6-5	TRBJ1-1	-